The 3 T cell receptor beta chains given below trace back to one sample, sequenced in a study of T cells in localized non-small cell lung cancer. Here immunoSEQ multiplex PCR was the method, and the copy in TCRdb shows in-frame clones only, minus some. In the table there are under 55,000 clones, 80% of which are singletons. The sample consisted of PBMCs, taken before any cancer treatment. All receptors come from a woman aged 40 to 75 with stage II lung adenocarcinoma.

This clone was observed a single time. The gene calls are TRBV21-1 and TRBJ2-1; the listed D gene, TRBD1, was not tested against the DNA. TRBV21-1 is assigned pseudogene status. This CDR3 is 18 amino acids long. The CDR3: CASSKALGQLKSYNEQFF. The CDR3 bases are TGTGCCAGCAGCAAAGCGCTGGGACAGCTAAAATCCTACAATGAGCAGTTCTTC.

The chain joins TRBV28 to TRBJ1-4, with a weak D call TRBD1 (6 bases). Trimming pared 7 bases from V and 3 bases from J, leaving 9 bases between. The CDR3 covers 13 residues. CDR1 and CDR2 (germline): MDHEN, SYDVKM. The CDR3 reads CASTGGANEKLFF. The CDR3 nucleotides read TGTGCCAGCACGGGGGGCGCTAATGAAAAACTGTTTTTT. Drawing the rest from reference TRBV28 and TRBJ1-4, the complete variable domain is DVKVTQSSRYLVKRTGEKVFLECVQDMDHENMFWYRQDPGLGLRLIYFSYDVKMKEKGDIPEGYSVSREKKERFSLILESASTNQTSMYLCASTGGANEKLFFGSGTQLSVL.

The chain is built from TRBV9 and TRBJ1-1; D is ambiguous. V lost 0 bases to trimming and J lost 3 bases, with 18 bases between them. CDR1 SGDLS and CDR2 YYNGEE come from the germline V gene. The CDR3 spans 17 residues. In DNA form, the CDR3 reads TGTGCCAGCAGCGTAGCCCCCCGCCCGGGGTTTGACACTGAAGCTTTCTTT. It codes for CASSVAPRPGFDTEAFF.